The entry that follows covers one T cell receptor beta chain sequence. Its specific antigen is unknown. No base quality information exists; no much larger clone differs at one position. The immunoSEQ Assay, a bias-controlled multiplex PCR, was used to amplify TCRbeta CDR3 regions from genomic DNA. Regarding the original processing steps: The number of nucleated cells in each sample was estimated from the amplification of reference gene primers within the assay. Sequence reads were collapsed and filtered to measure the absolute abundance of every unique TCRbeta CDR3 rearrangement. For each sample, productive Simpson clonality was calculated as the square root of Simpson's diversity index over productive rearrangements. TCRdb took this table from immuneACCESS and kept in-frame rearrangements with V and J called. Such tables lack part of the clones; where checked against another copy, unresolved V genes explain under half of the gap, and the rest is unexplained. V and J calls and clone size follow that table, whereas D and trimming were derived from the DNA. The sample table holds 60,000 or so clones, of which 60% to 85% were seen once. Together, the top ten hold over 4% of the sample.

The sample comes from a study of blood T cell repertoires in COVID-19 (TCRdb year 2020). The study in broad terms: The collaborator samples originated in the United States, Italy and Spain and spanned the acute and convalescent phases of COVID-19. The prospective study material was composed of cDNA or gDNA derived from T cells, B-cell-depleted T cells, or PBMCs. Deeply sampled blood TCRbeta repertoires from subjects exposed to, actively infected with, or recovered from COVID-19 were included in the dataset. The repertoires were released in a freely available public database meant as a resource for research on the immune response to SARS-CoV-2. The samples were drawn from two sources: the first 160 participants of the ongoing ImmuneRACE study, and over 1,000 subjects contributed by 6 global collaborators. Nearly every sample came with metadata listing a de-identified subject ID, COVID-19 status, age in years and sex. Where available, HLA class I and class II types were obtained from metadata supplied by the sample provider rather than from assay-based typing.

Whole blood was collected in K2EDTA tubes by collaborating institutions according to the institutions' own protocols. For TCRbeta analysis, collaborators shipped samples in one of three forms: frozen whole blood, isolated PBMCs, or DNA extracted from either of those sample types. The study at large found these results: The quantity of clinical and demographic metadata differed by source and by participant and was supplied without curation.

The V end gives up 4 bases and the J end 6 bases, leaving 7 bases in the junction not matched to a gene. Reading the germline V gene gives CDR1 SGHRS and CDR2 YFSETQ. The CDR3 numbers 16 residues from cysteine through phenylalanine. The retained sequence is limited to the CDR3, 48 bases, with the frame set at the first base. The receptor's source is a human donor in a cohort sampled during active COVID-19. The sequence is built from TRBV5-1 and TRBJ2-7; the junction holds 16 bases that match TRBD2. The source material was peripheral blood. In nucleotides, the sequence is TGCGCCAGCAGCACGGGACTAGCGGGAGGGCAATCCGAGCAGTACTTC. Its translation is CASSTGLAGGQSEQYF.